What follows are 5 T cell receptor beta chains derived from one specimen sequenced in a study of T cell changes during pregnancy in multiple sclerosis. Sequencing used immunoSEQ multiplex PCR; TCRdb keeps in-frame clones, though not all of them. Of about 34,000 clones in the sample, approximately 90% were seen once. This sample comprised peripheral blood, obtained in the second trimester of pregnancy. The source of these receptors is a female donor in good health, enrolled as a control in a pregnancy study.

The table lists this clone with a count of one. The chain combines TRBV5-8 with TRBJ2-2; TRBD2 agrees at 12 bases. The CDR3 totals 17 residues. CDR1 SGHTS and CDR2 YDEGEE come from the germline V gene. V lost 4 bases, J lost 4 bases, and 8 bases stayed unmatched. CDR3 region: CASSRWTSGVGTGELFF. As DNA, the CDR3 is TGTGCCAGCAGCAGGTGGACTAGCGGGGTAGGCACCGGGGAGCTGTTTTTT.

The V call is TRBV18, the J call TRBJ1-5, with 9 bases that match TRBD1. The J segment lost 2 bases and the V segment lost 3 bases, leaving 11 bases of the junction unmatched. The CDR3 covers 18 residues. Germline V gene lookup returns CDR1 KGHSH and CDR2 LQKENI. CDR3 region: CASSPGQGLGTRNQPQHF. In DNA, the CDR3 is TGTGCCAGCTCACCGGGACAGGGTCTGGGGACGCGCAATCAGCCCCAGCATTTT.

This rearrangement joins TRBV4-3 to TRBJ2-7; a possible D gene is TRBD2 (8 bases). The CDR3 runs to 16 residues. Germline lookup yields CDR1 LGHNA and CDR2 YSLEER. V lost 4 bases, J lost 4 bases, and 20 bases lay in between. The CDR3, as DNA: TGCGCCAGCAGCCCCGGAACGGGAGGGGGCGGGTACGAGCAGTACTTC. This gives the protein CASSPGTGGGGYEQYF.

The J gene is TRBJ2-5, the V gene TRBV7-3; TRBD2 matches 11 bases. The CDR3 consists of 16 residues. Germline CDR1 is SGHTA and CDR2 is FQGTGA. The trim removed 0 bases at V and 3 bases at J, leaving 3 bases unmatched. This CDR3 reads CASSLTSGGAEETQYF. In nucleotides, the CDR3 is TGTGCCAGCAGCTTAACTAGCGGGGGGGCCGAAGAGACCCAGTACTTC.

This clone has a single count. The V gene is TRBV18, the J gene TRBJ2-7; no clear D. Germline V gene sequence: CDR1 KGHSH, CDR2 LQKENI. The CDR3 is 15 residues long. The V end was cut by 3 bases, the J end by 0 bases, with 12 bases between. CDR3 amino acids: CASSPSGPSSYEQYF. CDR3 nucleotide sequence: TGTGCCAGCTCACCGAGTGGGCCAAGCTCCTACGAGCAGTACTTC.